Each of the 5 T cell receptor beta chains below was sequenced from the same sample in a study of spatial heterogeneity in lung cancer. TCRdb called the 5' RACE reads again in MiXCR, with one record for every CDR3 protein. The table includes tens of thousands of distinct CDR3 sequences, around 7% detected once. Time point noted: sample taken at primary tumor resection. Sequenced here: PBMCs, sampled at surgery. The receptors shown here come from a male donor with early-stage non-small cell lung cancer.

This clonotype is termed medium-sized. The J gene is TRBJ2-3, the V gene TRBV15; a possible D gene is TRBD2 (5 bases). Germline V lookup: CDR1 LNHNV, CDR2 YYDKDF (reference sequence). Deletions cut 0 bases from V and 0 bases from J, with 19 bases between. The CDR3 consists of 19 residues. The CDR3 nucleotides are TGTGCCACCAGCAGAGATGCCCCGGGTGGGAGCGGTAGCACAGATACGCAGTATTTT. Translated, it gives CATSRDAPGGSGSTDTQYF.

This clonotype has a handful of counts. This chain links TRBV24-1 with TRBJ2-2; D is possibly TRBD2 (5 bases). The CDR3 loop spans 17 amino acids. The germline CDR1 and CDR2 sequences are KGHDR and SFDVKD. Deletions cut 3 bases from V and 1 base from J, with 14 bases between. The CDR3: CATSDVRGSRNTGELFF. CDR3 coding DNA: TGTGCCACCAGTGATGTGAGAGGGTCGCGGAACACCGGGGAGCTGTTTTTT.

This clonotype was counted ten times or more. The chain couples TRBV20-1 to TRBJ2-1; the D gene is possibly TRBD2 (6 bases). V was cut by 5 bases and J by 3 bases, with 11 bases left in between. Looked up from germline, CDR1 is DFQATT and CDR2 is SNEGSKA (reference sequence). CDR3 length: 13 residues. CDR3: CSAEGGGYNEQFF. CDR3 DNA: TGCAGTGCTGAGGGAGGCGGCTACAATGAGCAGTTCTTC.

This clonotype was counted at least ten times. The chain joins TRBV10-2 to TRBJ2-6; TRBD1 is a possible D gene (6 bases). V lost 2 bases, J lost 2 bases, and 10 bases lay in between. CDR1 is WSHSY and CDR2 is SAAADI in the germline V gene. The CDR3 sequence is 16 residues long. CDR3 nucleotide sequence: TGCGCCAGCAGTGAGCCGACAGGAGCTGGGGCCAACGTCCTGACTTTC. Residues: CASSEPTGAGANVLTF.

This clonotype has ten or more counts. DNA for the CDR3: TGCAGCGTTTGGGACATCGTGGACTACGAGCAGTACTTC. Residues: CSVWDIVDYEQYF. The chain carries TRBV29-1 and TRBJ2-7; possibly TRBD1 for D (6 bases). V was trimmed by 5 bases and J by 3 bases, leaving 14 bases between them. The CDR3 sequence is 13 residues long. Germline V gives CDR1 SQVTM, CDR2 ANQGSEA.